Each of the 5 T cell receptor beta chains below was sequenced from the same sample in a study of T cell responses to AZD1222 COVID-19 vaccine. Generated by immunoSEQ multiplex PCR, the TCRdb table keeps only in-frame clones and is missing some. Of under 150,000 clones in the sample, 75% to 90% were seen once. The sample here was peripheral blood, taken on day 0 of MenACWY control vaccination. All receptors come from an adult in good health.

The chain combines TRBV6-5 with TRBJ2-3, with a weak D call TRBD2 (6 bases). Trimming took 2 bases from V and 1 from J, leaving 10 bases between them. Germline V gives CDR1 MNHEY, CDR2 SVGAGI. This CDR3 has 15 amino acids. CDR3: CASSYGGSRTDTQYF. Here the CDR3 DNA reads TGTGCCAGCAGTTACGGGGGGTCCCGCACAGATACGCAGTATTTT.

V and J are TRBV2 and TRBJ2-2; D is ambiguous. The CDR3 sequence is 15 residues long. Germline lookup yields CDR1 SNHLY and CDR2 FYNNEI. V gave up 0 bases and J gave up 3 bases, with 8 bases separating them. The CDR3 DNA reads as TGTGCCAGCAGTGAAGCGGGTATATACACCGGGGAGCTGTTTTTT. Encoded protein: CASSEAGIYTGELFF.

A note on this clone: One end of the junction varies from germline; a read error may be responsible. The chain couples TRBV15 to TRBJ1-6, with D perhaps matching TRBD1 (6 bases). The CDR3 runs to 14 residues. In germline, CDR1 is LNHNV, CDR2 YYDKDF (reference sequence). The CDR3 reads CATSVVDSGSALHF. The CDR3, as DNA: TGTGCCACCAGCGTTGTGGACAGCGGTTCAGCCCTCCACTTT.

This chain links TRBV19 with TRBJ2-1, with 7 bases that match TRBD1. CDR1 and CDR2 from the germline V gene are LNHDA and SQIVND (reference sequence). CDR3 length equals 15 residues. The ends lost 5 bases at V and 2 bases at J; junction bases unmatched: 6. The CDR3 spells CASSLRQGTYNEQFF. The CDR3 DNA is TGTGCCAGTAGTTTAAGACAGGGCACCTACAATGAGCAGTTCTTC.

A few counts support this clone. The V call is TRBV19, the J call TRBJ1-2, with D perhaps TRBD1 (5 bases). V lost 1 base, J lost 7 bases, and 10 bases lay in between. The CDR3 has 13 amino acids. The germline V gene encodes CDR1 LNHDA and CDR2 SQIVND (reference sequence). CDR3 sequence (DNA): TGTGCCAGTAGTATAGCAGGGTCCGGTGGCTACACCTTC. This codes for CASSIAGSGGYTF.